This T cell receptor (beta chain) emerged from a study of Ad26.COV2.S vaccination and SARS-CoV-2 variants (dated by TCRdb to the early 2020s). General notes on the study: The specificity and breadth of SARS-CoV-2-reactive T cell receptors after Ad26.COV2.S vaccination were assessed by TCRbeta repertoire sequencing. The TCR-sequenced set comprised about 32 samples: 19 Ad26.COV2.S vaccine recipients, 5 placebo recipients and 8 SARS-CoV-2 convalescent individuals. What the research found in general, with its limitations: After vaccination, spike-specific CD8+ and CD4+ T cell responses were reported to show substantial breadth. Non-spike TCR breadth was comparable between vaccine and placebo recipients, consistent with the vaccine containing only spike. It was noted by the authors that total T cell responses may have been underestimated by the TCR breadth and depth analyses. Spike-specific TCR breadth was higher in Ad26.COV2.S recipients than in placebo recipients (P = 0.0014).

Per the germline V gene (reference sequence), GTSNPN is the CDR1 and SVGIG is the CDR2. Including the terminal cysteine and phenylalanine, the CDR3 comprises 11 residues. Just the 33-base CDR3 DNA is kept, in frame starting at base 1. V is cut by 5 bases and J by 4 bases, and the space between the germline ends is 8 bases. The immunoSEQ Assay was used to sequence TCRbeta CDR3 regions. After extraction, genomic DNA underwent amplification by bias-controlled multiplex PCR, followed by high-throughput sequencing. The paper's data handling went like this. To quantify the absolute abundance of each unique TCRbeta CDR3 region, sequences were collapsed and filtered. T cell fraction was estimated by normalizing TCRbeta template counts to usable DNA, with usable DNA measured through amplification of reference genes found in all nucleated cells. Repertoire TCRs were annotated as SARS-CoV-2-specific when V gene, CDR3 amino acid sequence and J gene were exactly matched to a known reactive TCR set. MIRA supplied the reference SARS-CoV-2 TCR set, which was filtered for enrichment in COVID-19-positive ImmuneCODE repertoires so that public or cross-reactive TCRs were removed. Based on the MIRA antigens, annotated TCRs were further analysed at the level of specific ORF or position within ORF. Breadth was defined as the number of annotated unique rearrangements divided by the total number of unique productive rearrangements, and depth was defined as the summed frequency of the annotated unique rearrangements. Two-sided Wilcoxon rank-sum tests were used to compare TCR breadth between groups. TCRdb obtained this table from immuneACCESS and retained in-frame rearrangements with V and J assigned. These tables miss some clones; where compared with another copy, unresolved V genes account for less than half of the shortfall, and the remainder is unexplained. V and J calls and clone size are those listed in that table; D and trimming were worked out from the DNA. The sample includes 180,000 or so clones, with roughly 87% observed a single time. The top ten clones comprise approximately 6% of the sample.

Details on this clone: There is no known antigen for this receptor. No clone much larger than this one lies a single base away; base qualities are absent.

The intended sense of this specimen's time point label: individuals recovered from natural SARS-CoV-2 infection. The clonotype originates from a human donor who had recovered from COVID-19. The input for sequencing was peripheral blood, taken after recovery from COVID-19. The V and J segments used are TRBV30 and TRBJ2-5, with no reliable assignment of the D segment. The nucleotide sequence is TGTGCCTGGGAAGTGGGAGAGACCCAGTACTTC. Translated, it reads CAWEVGETQYF. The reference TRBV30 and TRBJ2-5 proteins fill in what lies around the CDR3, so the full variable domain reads SQTIHQWPATLVQPVGSPLSLECTVEGTSNPNLYWYRQAAGRGLQLLFYSVGIGQISSEVPQNLSASRPQDRQFILSSKKLLLSDSGFYLCAWEVGETQYFGPGTRLLVL.